This TCR beta chain was recorded in a study of sequential checkpoint blockade in melanoma. Treatment here: randomized to nivolumab then ipilimumab (arm A) or the reverse (arm B). From thawed PBMCs, live CD3+CD8+ cells negative for CD19 and CD56 were sorted. CDR1 is KGHSH, CDR2 LQKENI, per germline. Trimming cost V 2 bases and J 5 bases, with 11 bases left between them. The CDR3 contains 14 residues. In this sample, this clone turned up once. Produced via immunoSEQ multiplex PCR; TCRdb's table is partial and in-frame only. Of about 27,000 clones in the sample, roughly 80% were seen once. This TCR was sampled from a human donor with melanoma. The source material was CD8+ T cells sorted from blood (inferred from file names), sampled from a patient given nivolumab and ipilimumab in sequence. V gene TRBV18 combines with J gene TRBJ2-3; D may be TRBD1 (6 bases). In DNA, the CDR3 is TGTGCCAGCTCACCAGGGGGCGCGGGAGATACGCAGTATTTT. It specifies CASSPGGAGDTQYF.